This T cell receptor beta chain was recorded in a study of T cell changes during pregnancy in multiple sclerosis. Data came from immunoSEQ multiplex PCR; TCRdb stores just in-frame clones and leaves some out. The sample has approximately 50,000 clones; less than 95% are singletons. Trimming stripped 4 bases from V and 4 bases from J, with 14 bases between. The CDR3 length is 14 residues. Germline-derived CDR1 and CDR2 are SQVTM and ANQGSEA. The sequencing used peripheral blood, collected in the third trimester of pregnancy. This rearrangement joins TRBV29-1 to TRBJ2-1; D perhaps matches TRBD2 (5 bases). This clonotype was sampled from a female donor in good health, enrolled as a control in a pregnancy study. CDR3 loop: CSVVPSGLYNEQFF. CDR3 nucleotide sequence: TGCAGCGTTGTTCCCAGCGGATTGTACAATGAGCAGTTCTTC.